This T cell receptor (beta chain) was captured in a study of shared T cell receptors in the human thymus. The CDR3 consists of 15 residues. V was cut by 7 bases and J by 4 bases, with 18 bases left in between. The germline CDR1 and CDR2 sequences are SGHRS and YFSETQ. The protocol was immunoSEQ multiplex PCR, while the TCRdb copy is restricted to in-frame clones and leaves out a portion. Counted here are about 380,000 clones, 95% occurring once; the ten biggest clones make up roughly 0.02%. The rearrangement links TRBV5-1 to TRBJ2-1; D possibly matches TRBD1 or TRBD2 (6 bases each). The source material was thymocytes. The clonotype originates from a human donor. CDR3: CASAASGASYNEQFF. CDR3 bases: TGCGCCAGCGCAGCATCGGGGGCGAGTTACAATGAGCAGTTCTTC.